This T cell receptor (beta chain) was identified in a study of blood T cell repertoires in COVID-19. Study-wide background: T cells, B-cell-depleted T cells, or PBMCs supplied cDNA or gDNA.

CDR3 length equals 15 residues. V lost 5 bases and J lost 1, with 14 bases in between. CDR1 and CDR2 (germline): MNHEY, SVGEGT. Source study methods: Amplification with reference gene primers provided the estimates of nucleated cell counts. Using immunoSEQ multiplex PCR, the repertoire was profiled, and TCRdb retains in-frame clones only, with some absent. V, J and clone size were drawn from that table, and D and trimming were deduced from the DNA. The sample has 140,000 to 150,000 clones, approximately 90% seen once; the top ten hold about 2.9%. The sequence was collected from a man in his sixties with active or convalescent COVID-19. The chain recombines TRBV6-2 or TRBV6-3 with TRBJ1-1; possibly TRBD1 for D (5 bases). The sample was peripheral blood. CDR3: CASSPAGLPNTEAFF. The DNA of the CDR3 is TGTGCCAGCAGTCCGGCGGGACTCCCGAACACTGAAGCTTTCTTT.